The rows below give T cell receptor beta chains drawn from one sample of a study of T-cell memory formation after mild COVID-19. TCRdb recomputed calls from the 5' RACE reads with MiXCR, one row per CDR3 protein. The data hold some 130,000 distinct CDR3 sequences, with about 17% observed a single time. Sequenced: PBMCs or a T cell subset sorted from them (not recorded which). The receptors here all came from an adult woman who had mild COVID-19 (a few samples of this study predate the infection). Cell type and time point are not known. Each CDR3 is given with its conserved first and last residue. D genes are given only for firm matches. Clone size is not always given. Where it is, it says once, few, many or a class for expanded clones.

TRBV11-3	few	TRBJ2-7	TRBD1	TGTGCCAGCAGCTTAGGAGAGACAGGGGGTCTAGCGGAAAACGACGAGCAGTACTTC	CASSLGETGGLAENDEQYF
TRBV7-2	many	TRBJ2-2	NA	TGTGCCAGCAGAAAGGGAGACACCGGGGAGCTGTTTTTT	CASRKGDTGELFF
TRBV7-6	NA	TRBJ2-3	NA	TGTGCCAGCAGCCAACCGGACCTCACAGATACGCAGTATTTT	CASSQPDLTDTQYF
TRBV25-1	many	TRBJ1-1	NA	TGTGCCAGCAGTCTCGGCTACACTGAAGCTTTCTTT	CASSLGYTEAFF
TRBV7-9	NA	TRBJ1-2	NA	TGTGCCAGCAGCTCCCGACAGGACTCCTATGGCTACACCTTC	CASSSRQDSYGYTF
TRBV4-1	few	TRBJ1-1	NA	TGCGCCAGCAGCCAAGACCAGGTCGAGGCTGAAGCTTTCTTT	CASSQDQVEAEAFF
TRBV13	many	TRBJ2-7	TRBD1	TGTGCCAGCAGCTTAGTACAGGGGTACGAGCAGTACTTC	CASSLVQGYEQYF
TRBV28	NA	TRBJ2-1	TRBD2	TGTGCCAGCAGCGGTAGCGGGAGAGTAAGGAATGAGCAGTTCTTC	CASSGSGRVRNEQFF
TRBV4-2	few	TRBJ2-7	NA	TGTGCCAGCAGCCTCCGGCTCAGCTACGAGCAGTACTTC	CASSLRLSYEQYF
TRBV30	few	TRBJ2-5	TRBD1	TGTGCCTGGGGACAGGGGGAGACCCAGTACTTC	CAWGQGETQYF
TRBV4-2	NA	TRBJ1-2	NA	TGTGCCAGCAGCCAAGATCGTCCAGGGTATGGCTACACCTTC	CASSQDRPGYGYTF
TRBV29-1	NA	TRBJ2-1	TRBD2	TGCAGCGTTGGTATAGCGGGAGGCTACGCCTACAATGAGCAGTTCTTC	CSVGIAGGYAYNEQFF
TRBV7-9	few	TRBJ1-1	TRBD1	TGTGCCAGCAGACGAACAGGGGGCGGGGGGAACACTGAAGCTTTCTTT	CASRRTGGGGNTEAFF
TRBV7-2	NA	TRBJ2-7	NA	TGTGCCAGCAGCTTACTAGGTGGGGGGTTCGACGAGCAGTACTTC	CASSLLGGGFDEQYF
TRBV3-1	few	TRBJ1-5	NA	TGTGCCAGCAGCCCCGGGGCTGGGGGACCCCAGCATTTT	CASSPGAGGPQHF
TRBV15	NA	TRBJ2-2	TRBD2	TGTGCCACCAGCAGGACTAGCGGAACCGGGGAGCTGTTTTTT	CATSRTSGTGELFF
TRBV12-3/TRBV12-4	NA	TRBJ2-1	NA	TGTGCCAGCAGTTGGGAGGGGGCGATCAATGAGCAGTTCTTC	CASSWEGAINEQFF
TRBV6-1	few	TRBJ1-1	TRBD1	TGTGCCAGCAGTTATAGACAGGGGGCTGGAAACACTGAAGCTTTCTTT	CASSYRQGAGNTEAFF
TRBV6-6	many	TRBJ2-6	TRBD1	TGTGCCAGCATAAGGGACAGAAACTCTGGGGCCAACGTCCTGACTTTC	CASIRDRNSGANVLTF
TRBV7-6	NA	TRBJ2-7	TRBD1	TGTGCCAGCAGCCACGGGACAGGGGCCTACGAGCAGTACTTC	CASSHGTGAYEQYF
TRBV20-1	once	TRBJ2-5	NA	TGCAGTGCTAGAGTGGAGGTTCTGGAGACCCAGTACTTC	CSARVEVLETQYF
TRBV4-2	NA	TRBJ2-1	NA	TGTGCCAGCAGCCAAGTTCCTCTAGGGACCTACCCCGCCGATGAGCAGTTCTTC	CASSQVPLGTYPADEQFF
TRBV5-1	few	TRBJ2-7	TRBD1	TGCGCCAGCAGCCTCGGGACAGGGGTGGACGAGCAGTACTTC	CASSLGTGVDEQYF
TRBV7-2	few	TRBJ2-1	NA	TGTGCCAGCAGCTTTGGGCATGGCTCCTACAATGAGCAGTTCTTC	CASSFGHGSYNEQFF
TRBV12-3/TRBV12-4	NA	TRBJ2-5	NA	TGTGCCAGCAGCTCCTCGGGCCCGCTACTCCAAGAGACCCAGTACTTC	CASSSSGPLLQETQYF
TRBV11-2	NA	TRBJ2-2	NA	TGTGCCAGCAGCTTAGATTTAGCGGCCTTGAACACCGGGGAGCTGTTTTTT	CASSLDLAALNTGELFF
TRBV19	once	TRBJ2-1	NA	TGTGCCAGTAGTCCCACAACAGGAGGGAATGAGCAGTTCTTC	CASSPTTGGNEQFF
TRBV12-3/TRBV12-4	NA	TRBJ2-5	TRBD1	TGTGCCAGCAGTTCTTATGGACAGGGATACGAGACCCAGTACTTC	CASSSYGQGYETQYF
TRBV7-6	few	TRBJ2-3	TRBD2	TGTGCCAGCAGCTGGGGGGGGACTTCGAGCACAGATACGCAGTATTTT	CASSWGGTSSTDTQYF